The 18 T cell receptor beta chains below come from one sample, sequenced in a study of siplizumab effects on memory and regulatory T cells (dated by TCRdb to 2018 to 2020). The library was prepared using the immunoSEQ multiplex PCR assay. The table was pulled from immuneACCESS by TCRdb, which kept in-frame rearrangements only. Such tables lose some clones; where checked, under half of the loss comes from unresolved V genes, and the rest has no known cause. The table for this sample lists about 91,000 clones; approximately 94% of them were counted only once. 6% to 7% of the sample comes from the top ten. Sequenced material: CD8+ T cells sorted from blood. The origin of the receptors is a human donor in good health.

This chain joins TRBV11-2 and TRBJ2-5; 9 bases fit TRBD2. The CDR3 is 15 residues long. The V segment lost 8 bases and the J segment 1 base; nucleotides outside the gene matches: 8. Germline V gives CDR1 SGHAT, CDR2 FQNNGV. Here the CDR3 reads CASEPGLALQETQYF. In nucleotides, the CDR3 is TGTGCCAGCGAGCCGGGACTAGCTCTCCAAGAGACCCAGTACTTC. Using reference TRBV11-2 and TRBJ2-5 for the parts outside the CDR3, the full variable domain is EAGVAQSPRYKIIEKRQSVAFWCNPISGHATLYWYQQILGQGPKLLIQFQNNGVVDDSQLPKDRFSAERLKGVDSTLKIQPAKLEDSAVYLCASEPGLALQETQYFGPGTRLLVL.

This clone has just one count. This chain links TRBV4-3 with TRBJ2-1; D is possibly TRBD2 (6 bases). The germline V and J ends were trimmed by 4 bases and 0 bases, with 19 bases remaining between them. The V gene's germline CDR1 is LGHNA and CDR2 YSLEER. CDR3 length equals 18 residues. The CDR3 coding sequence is TGCGCCAGCAGCCCTGGCTGGCGGGAACCGTCCTCCTACAATGAGCAGTTCTTC. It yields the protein CASSPGWREPSSYNEQFF.

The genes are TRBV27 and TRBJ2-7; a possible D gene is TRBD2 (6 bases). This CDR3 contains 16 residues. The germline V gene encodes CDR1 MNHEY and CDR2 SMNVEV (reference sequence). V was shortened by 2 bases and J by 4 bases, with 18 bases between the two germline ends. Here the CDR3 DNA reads TGTGCCAGCAGTTTAGCAGTCGGCCTAGCGAGATACGAGCAGTACTTC. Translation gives CASSLAVGLARYEQYF.

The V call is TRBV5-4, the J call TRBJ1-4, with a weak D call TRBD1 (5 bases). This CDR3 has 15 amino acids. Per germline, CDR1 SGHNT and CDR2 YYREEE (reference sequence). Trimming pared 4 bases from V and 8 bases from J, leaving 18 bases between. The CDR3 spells CASSPGDAGKEKLFF. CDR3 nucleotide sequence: TGTGCCAGCAGCCCCGGGGACGCTGGGAAAGAAAAACTGTTTTTT.

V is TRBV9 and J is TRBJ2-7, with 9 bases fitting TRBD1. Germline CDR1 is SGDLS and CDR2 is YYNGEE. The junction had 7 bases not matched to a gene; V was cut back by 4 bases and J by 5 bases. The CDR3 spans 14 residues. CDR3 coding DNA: TGTGCCAGCAGCCCTCGGGACAGGGTCCACGAGCAGTACTTC. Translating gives CASSPRDRVHEQYF.

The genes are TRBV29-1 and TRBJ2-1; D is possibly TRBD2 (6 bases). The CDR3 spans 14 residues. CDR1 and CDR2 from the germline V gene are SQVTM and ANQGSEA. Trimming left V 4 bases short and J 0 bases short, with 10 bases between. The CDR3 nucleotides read TGCAGCGTTGGTAGCGGAAGCTCCTACAATGAGCAGTTCTTC. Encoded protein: CSVGSGSSYNEQFF.

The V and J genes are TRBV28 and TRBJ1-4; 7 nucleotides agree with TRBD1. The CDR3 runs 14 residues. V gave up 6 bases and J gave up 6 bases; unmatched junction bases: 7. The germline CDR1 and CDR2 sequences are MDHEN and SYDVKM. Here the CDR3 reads CASRETGMDEKLFF. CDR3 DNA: TGTGCCAGCAGAGAGACAGGGATGGATGAAAAACTGTTTTTT. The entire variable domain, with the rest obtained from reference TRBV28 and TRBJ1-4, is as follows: DVKVTQSSRYLVKRTGEKVFLECVQDMDHENMFWYRQDPGLGLRLIYFSYDVKMKEKGDIPEGYSVSREKKERFSLILESASTNQTSMYLCASRETGMDEKLFFGSGTQLSVL.

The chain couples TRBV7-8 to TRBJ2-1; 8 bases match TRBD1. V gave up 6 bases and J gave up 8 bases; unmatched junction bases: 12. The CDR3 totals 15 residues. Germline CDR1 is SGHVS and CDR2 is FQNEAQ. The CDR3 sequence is CASREPGQGVDEQFF. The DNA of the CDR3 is TGTGCCAGCAGAGAACCCGGACAGGGCGTAGATGAGCAGTTCTTC.

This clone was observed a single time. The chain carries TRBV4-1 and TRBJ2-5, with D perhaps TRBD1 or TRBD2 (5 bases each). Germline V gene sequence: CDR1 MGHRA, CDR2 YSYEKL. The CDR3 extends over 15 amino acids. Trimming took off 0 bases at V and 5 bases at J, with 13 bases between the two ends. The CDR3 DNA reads TGCGCCAGCAGCCAAGAGGGACGCAAGGTTGAGACCCAGTACTTC. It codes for CASSQEGRKVETQYF.

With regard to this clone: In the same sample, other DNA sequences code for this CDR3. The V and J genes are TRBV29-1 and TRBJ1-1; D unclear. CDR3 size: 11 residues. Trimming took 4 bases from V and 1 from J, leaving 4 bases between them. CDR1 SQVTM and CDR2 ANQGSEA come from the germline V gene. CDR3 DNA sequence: TGCAGCGTTGTAGGGAACACTGAAGCTTTCTTT. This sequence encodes CSVVGNTEAFF.

The CDR3: CASSQPSATTGELFF. The CDR3 nucleotides read TGTGCCAGCAGCCAACCTAGCGCCACCACCGGGGAGCTGTTTTTT. J is TRBJ2-2 and V is TRBV4-2; a weak D match, TRBD2 (6 bases). The CDR3 is made up of 15 amino acids. The V gene lost 2 bases and the J gene lost 4 bases, with 11 bases spanning the gap. CDR1 and CDR2 (germline): LGHNA, YNFKEQ.

In DNA, the CDR3 is TGTGCCAGCAGCTTGAGTAGCGGCGCCTACGAGCAGTACTTC. Amino acids: CASSLSSGAYEQYF. The chain carries TRBV7-9 and TRBJ2-7, with D perhaps TRBD2 (6 bases). There are 14 residues in the CDR3. Trimming cost V 3 bases and J 2 bases, with 11 bases left between them. CDR1 is SEHNR and CDR2 is FQNEAQ in the germline V gene (reference sequence).

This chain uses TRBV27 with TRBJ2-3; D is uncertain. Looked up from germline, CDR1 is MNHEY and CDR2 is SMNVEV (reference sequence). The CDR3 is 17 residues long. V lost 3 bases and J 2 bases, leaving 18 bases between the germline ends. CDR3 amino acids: CASSFTIGHRLTDTQYF. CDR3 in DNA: TGTGCCAGCAGTTTTACGATTGGGCACCGACTCACAGATACGCAGTATTTT.

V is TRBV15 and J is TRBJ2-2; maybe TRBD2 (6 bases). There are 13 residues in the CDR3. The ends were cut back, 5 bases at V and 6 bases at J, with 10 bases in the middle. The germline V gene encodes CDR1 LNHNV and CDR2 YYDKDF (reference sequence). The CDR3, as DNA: TGTGCCACCAGCGTCAGGGAGGCCGGGGAGCTGTTTTTT. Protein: CATSVREAGELFF.

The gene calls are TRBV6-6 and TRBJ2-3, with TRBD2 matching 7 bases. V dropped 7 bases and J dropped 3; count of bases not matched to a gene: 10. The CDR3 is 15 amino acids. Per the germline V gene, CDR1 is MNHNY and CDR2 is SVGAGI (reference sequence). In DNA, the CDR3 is TGTGCCAGCACATTTTGGGCGGGAGCGACAGATACGCAGTATTTT. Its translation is CASTFWAGATDTQYF.

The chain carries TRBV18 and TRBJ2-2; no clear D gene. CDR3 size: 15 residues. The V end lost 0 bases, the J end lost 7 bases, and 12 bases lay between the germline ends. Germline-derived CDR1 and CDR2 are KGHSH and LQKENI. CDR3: CASSPPSAPHGELFF. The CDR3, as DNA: TGTGCCAGCTCACCACCTAGTGCCCCACACGGGGAGCTGTTTTTT.

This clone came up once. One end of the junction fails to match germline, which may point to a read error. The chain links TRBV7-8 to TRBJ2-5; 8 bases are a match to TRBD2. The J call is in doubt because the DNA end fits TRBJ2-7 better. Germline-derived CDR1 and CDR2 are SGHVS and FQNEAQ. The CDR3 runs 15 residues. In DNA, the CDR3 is TGTGCCAGCAGCTTGGTAGCGGGACCATCCTCCGAGCAGTACTTC. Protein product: CASSLVAGPSSEQYF.

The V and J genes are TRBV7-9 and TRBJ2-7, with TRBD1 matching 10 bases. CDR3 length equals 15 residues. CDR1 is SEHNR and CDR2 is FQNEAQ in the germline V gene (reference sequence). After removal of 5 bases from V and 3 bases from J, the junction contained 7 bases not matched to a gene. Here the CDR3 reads CASSEGGDRGYEQYF. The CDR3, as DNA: TGTGCCAGCAGCGAAGGAGGGGACAGGGGCTACGAGCAGTACTTC.